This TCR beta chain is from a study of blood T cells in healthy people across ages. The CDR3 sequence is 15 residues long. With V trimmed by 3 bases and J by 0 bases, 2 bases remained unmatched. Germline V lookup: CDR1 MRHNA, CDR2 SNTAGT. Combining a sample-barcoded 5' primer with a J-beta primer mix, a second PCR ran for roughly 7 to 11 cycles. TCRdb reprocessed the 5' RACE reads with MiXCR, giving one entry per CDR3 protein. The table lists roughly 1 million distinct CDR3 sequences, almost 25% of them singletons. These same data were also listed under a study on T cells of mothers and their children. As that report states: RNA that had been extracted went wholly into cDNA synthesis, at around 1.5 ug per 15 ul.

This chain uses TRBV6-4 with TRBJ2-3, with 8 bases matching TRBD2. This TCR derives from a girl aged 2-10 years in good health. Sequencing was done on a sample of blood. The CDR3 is CASSEAGASTDTQYF. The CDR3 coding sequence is TGTGCCAGCAGTGAAGCGGGGGCTAGCACAGATACGCAGTATTTT.